Shown below are 15 T cell receptor beta chains from a single sample sequenced in a study of blood T cell repertoires in COVID-19. Assay used: immunoSEQ multiplex PCR; TCRdb lists only in-frame clones, some missing. The sample has roughly 150,000 clones; 70% to 90% are singletons. The sequenced material came from PBMCs or T cells enriched from blood (not recorded which). The origin of the receptors is a middle-aged woman who had recovered from COVID-19.

CDR3 bases: TGTGCCAGCAGCTTTAGCGGGAGAGGTCCAGATACGCAGTATTTT. It specifies CASSFSGRGPDTQYF. This rearrangement joins TRBV9 to TRBJ2-3; 9 positions match TRBD2. The CDR3 spans 15 residues. Germline CDR1 SGDLS, CDR2 YYNGEE. The V segment lost 4 bases and the J segment 4 bases; nucleotides outside the gene matches: 7.

The chain couples TRBV3-1 (or the pseudogene TRBV3-2) to TRBJ2-1; the D gene is possibly TRBD2 (6 bases). The CDR3 is 16 residues long. CDR1 and CDR2 (germline): LGHDT, YNNKEL (reference sequence). Trimming took off 1 base at V and 7 bases at J, with 17 bases between the two ends. In nucleotides, the CDR3 is TGTGCCAGCAGCCAAGGCGAGACTAGAATTCGGAATGAGCAGTTCTTC. The encoded protein is CASSQGETRIRNEQFF.

The rearrangement links TRBV25-1 to TRBJ1-2; tentative D call: TRBD1 (6 bases). The CDR3 consists of 12 residues. Germline V gene data show CDR1 as MGHDK and CDR2 as SYGVNS. Trimming took 8 bases from V and 4 from J, leaving 11 bases between them. The CDR3 loop is CASQQGGYGYTF. CDR3 bases: TGTGCCAGCCAACAGGGTGGCTATGGCTACACCTTC.

This chain uses TRBV29-1 with TRBJ2-1; tentative D call: TRBD2 (6 bases). The germline V and J ends were trimmed by 5 bases and 5 bases, with 13 bases remaining between them. The CDR3 runs to 13 residues. Germline values: CDR1 SQVTM, CDR2 ANQGSEA. For the CDR3, the DNA is TGCAGCGTTACTAGCTCCCAGGACAATGAGCAGTTCTTC. Translation gives CSVTSSQDNEQFF.

The chain has TRBV5-6 and TRBJ2-1; perhaps TRBD1 as D (6 bases). The germline gives CDR1 SGHDT, CDR2 YYEEEE. The CDR3 has 15 residues. V was shortened by 2 bases and J by 8 bases, with 17 bases between the two germline ends. CDR3 amino acids: CASSLGQGMIDEQFF. The CDR3 region has the DNA TGTGCCAGCAGCTTAGGTCAGGGGATGATCGATGAGCAGTTCTTC.

The chain recombines TRBV5-6 with TRBJ2-7, with a possible D match to TRBD2 (6 bases). V lost 0 bases to trimming and J lost 6 bases, with 13 bases between them. Germline CDR1 and CDR2: SGHDT and YYEEEE. This CDR3 has 14 amino acids. The CDR3 region is CASSLGSSGSEQYF. CDR3 sequence (DNA): TGTGCCAGCAGCTTGGGGAGTAGCGGATCCGAGCAGTACTTC.

The chain joins TRBV2 to TRBJ2-7, with 14 positions matching TRBD2. There are 15 residues in the CDR3. Germline V gene data show CDR1 as SNHLY and CDR2 as FYNNEI. The ends lost 7 bases at V and 5 bases at J; junction bases unmatched: 7. CDR3 residues: CASKGTSGRLNEQYF. CDR3 in DNA: TGTGCCAGCAAAGGGACTAGCGGGAGATTGAACGAGCAGTACTTC.

The chain is built from TRBV12-3 or TRBV12-4 and TRBJ2-2; D remains unclear. CDR3 length equals 11 residues. The V end lost 5 bases, the J end lost 7 bases, and 5 bases lay between the germline ends. CDR3 DNA sequence: TGTGCCAGCAGTCTCAGCGGGGAGCTGTTTTTT. Amino acids: CASSLSGELFF.

This chain joins TRBV19 and TRBJ2-3; 12 nucleotides agree with TRBD2. Germline CDR1 reads LNHDA; CDR2 reads SQIVND (reference sequence). The CDR3 covers 18 residues. V trimming: 0 bases; J trimming: 0 bases; junction bases outside the gene matches: 4. The CDR3 region is CASSIDMTSGRSTDTQYF. The CDR3 nucleotides read TGTGCCAGTAGTATAGATATGACTAGCGGGAGAAGCACAGATACGCAGTATTTT.

The V call is TRBV2, the J call TRBJ2-5; a weak D match, TRBD1 (5 bases). CDR1 SNHLY and CDR2 FYNNEI come from the germline V gene. The CDR3 length is 14 residues. Trimming cost V 4 bases and J 5 bases, with 14 bases left between them. CDR3 bases: TGTGCCAGCAGTGGTAGGCAGGGTGGCGAGACCCAGTACTTC. It encodes CASSGRQGGETQYF.

The chain combines TRBV4-1 with TRBJ2-2; the D gene is possibly TRBD1 (5 bases). CDR3 length equals 14 residues. V was shortened by 2 bases and J by 5 bases, with 9 bases between the two germline ends. CDR1 is MGHRA and CDR2 is YSYEKL in the germline V gene. The DNA for the CDR3 is TGCGCCAGCAGCCAACCTAGGGGTACCGGGGAGCTGTTTTTT. It yields the protein CASSQPRGTGELFF.

V is TRBV29-1 and J is TRBJ2-3; a weak D match, TRBD2 (6 bases). Germline V lookup: CDR1 SQVTM, CDR2 ANQGSEA. Trimming took off 5 bases at V and 2 bases at J, with 8 bases between the two ends. CDR3 length: 12 residues. The CDR3 reads CSVCGNTDTQYF. As DNA, the CDR3 is TGCAGCGTTTGCGGGAACACAGATACGCAGTATTTT.

This clone was seen a handful of times. The chain uses TRBV9 and TRBJ2-5, with a possible D match to TRBD1 (6 bases). The CDR3 runs 14 residues. Germline V lookup: CDR1 SGDLS, CDR2 YYNGEE. Between the trimmed V and J ends, which lost 4 bases and 0 bases, there was a span of 10 bases. The chain's CDR3 is CASSIQGNQETQYF. The CDR3 bases are TGTGCCAGCAGCATACAGGGAAACCAAGAGACCCAGTACTTC.

This clone showed up just a few times. The rearrangement links TRBV7-2 to TRBJ1-1; D is possibly TRBD1 (6 bases). Germline CDR1 SGHTA, CDR2 FQGNSA. V gave up 5 bases and J gave up 3 bases, with 25 bases separating them. The CDR3 spans 18 residues. CDR3 in DNA: TGTGCCAGCAGCCTAAGTTGGCGACAGGCCGCAGGGGACACTGAAGCTTTCTTT. It translates to CASSLSWRQAAGDTEAFF. The complete variable domain, with remaining parts taken from reference TRBV7-2 and TRBJ1-1, reads GAGVSQSPSNKVTEKGKDVELRCDPISGHTALYWYRQSLGQGLEFLIYFQGNSAPDKSGLPSDRFSAERTGGSVSTLTIQRTQQEDSAVYLCASSLSWRQAAGDTEAFFGQGTRLTVV.

The table lists this clone with a few counts. The chain links TRBV29-1 to TRBJ2-5, with 7 bases aligning to TRBD1. CDR3 length: 14 amino acids. Trimming removed 1 base from V and 9 bases from J; junction bases left unmatched: 11. Per germline, CDR1 SQVTM and CDR2 ANQGSEA. CDR3 coding DNA: TGCAGCGTTGAAGCTCGGAGCGTTCAGGGGGCCCAGTACTTC. It codes for CSVEARSVQGAQYF.